A selection of T cell receptor beta chains follows, all from one sample in a study of beta chain features in type 1 diabetes. TCRdb's copy holds only in-frame clones and misses some; the assay was immunoSEQ multiplex PCR. The sample carries roughly 160,000 clones, approximately 8% recorded once. The sample comprised central memory CD4+ T cells from blood. These receptors were collected from a young man with type 1 diabetes. Each CDR3 is given with its conserved first and last residue. The order of the fields is clone size, D gene, J gene, V gene, CDR3 DNA, CDR3 protein. A D gene is named only where the DNA matches it firmly. Clone size is not always given. Where it is, it says once, few, many or a class for expanded clones.

clone_size: .; d_call: .; j_call: TRBJ1-1; v_call: TRBV28; cdr3_nt: TGTGCCAGCAGTTTATCATACACTGAAGCTTTCTTT; cdr3_aa: CASSLSYTEAFF
clone_size: .; d_call: TRBD2; j_call: TRBJ2-5; v_call: TRBV6-5; cdr3_nt: TGTGCCAGCAAAAGGGAGCGGGAGGGCCCAGAGACCCAGTACTTC; cdr3_aa: CASKREREGPETQYF
clone_size: many; d_call: TRBD1; j_call: TRBJ2-2; v_call: TRBV10-3; cdr3_nt: TGTGCCATCAGTCCCGGACAGGGTGGAACCGGGGAGCTGTTTTTT; cdr3_aa: CAISPGQGGTGELFF
clone_size: .; d_call: .; j_call: TRBJ2-1; v_call: TRBV19; cdr3_nt: TGTGCCAGTAGTGCGGCAGCCCTTTACAATGAGCAGTTCTTC; cdr3_aa: CASSAAALYNEQFF
clone_size: many; d_call: TRBD2; j_call: TRBJ2-1; v_call: TRBV27; cdr3_nt: TGTGCCAGCAATCTTAGCGGGGGGCCACAGTTCTTC; cdr3_aa: CASNLSGGPQFF
clone_size: .; d_call: TRBD2; j_call: TRBJ2-1; v_call: TRBV7-7; cdr3_nt: TGTGCCAGCAGCTTACGGCGGGAGTCGGATGAGCAGTTCTTC; cdr3_aa: CASSLRRESDEQFF
clone_size: .; d_call: .; j_call: TRBJ2-3; v_call: TRBV2; cdr3_nt: TGTGCCAGCAGTGTGGTCGAGCTAGCACAGCAGTATTTT; cdr3_aa: CASSVVELAQQYF
clone_size: few; d_call: .; j_call: TRBJ1-1; v_call: TRBV6-5; cdr3_nt: TGTGCCAGCAGGGACTACCCGAAGCAAGCTTTCTTT; cdr3_aa: CASRDYPKQAFF
clone_size: few; d_call: .; j_call: TRBJ2-1; v_call: TRBV6-6; cdr3_nt: TGTGCCAGCAGTTATAGTGAGGGCTACAATGAGCAGTTCTTC; cdr3_aa: CASSYSEGYNEQFF
clone_size: few; d_call: TRBD2; j_call: TRBJ2-7; v_call: TRBV18; cdr3_nt: TGTGCCAGCTCACCACCGAGCGGGAGTTTAACCGGCGGCGAGCAGTACTTC; cdr3_aa: CASSPPSGSLTGGEQYF
clone_size: few; d_call: .; j_call: TRBJ2-1; v_call: TRBV19; cdr3_nt: TGTGCCAGTAGTATTACCTCAGTTTACAATGAGCAGTTCTTC; cdr3_aa: CASSITSVYNEQFF
clone_size: many; d_call: .; j_call: TRBJ1-5; v_call: TRBV29-1; cdr3_nt: TGCAGCGTTGGCGCAGGGGGCAATCAGCCCCAGCATTTT; cdr3_aa: CSVGAGGNQPQHF
clone_size: .; d_call: .; j_call: TRBJ1-1; v_call: TRBV6-7; cdr3_nt: TGTGCCAGCAGTAATCGTCGCTGGCGGGTGAACACTGAAGCTTTCTTT; cdr3_aa: CASSNRRWRVNTEAFF
clone_size: .; d_call: TRBD2; j_call: TRBJ2-5; v_call: TRBV5-4; cdr3_nt: TGTGCCAGCAGGACGACGGGGGGGCGTCGGGAGACCCAGTACTTC; cdr3_aa: CASRTTGGRRETQYF
clone_size: few; d_call: TRBD1; j_call: TRBJ1-5; v_call: TRBV6-1; cdr3_nt: TGTGCCAGCAGCGGGGGACAGACTTATCAGCCCCAGCATTTT; cdr3_aa: CASSGGQTYQPQHF
clone_size: few; d_call: TRBD2; j_call: TRBJ2-7; v_call: TRBV5-6; cdr3_nt: TGTGCCAGCAGCCCCGGACTAGCGGGGGGGCAGGAGCAGTACTTC; cdr3_aa: CASSPGLAGGQEQYF
clone_size: many; d_call: .; j_call: TRBJ2-1; v_call: TRBV4-3; cdr3_nt: TGCGCCAGCAGCCAAGACAGCAGTCCAGGCGATGAGCAGTTCTTC; cdr3_aa: CASSQDSSPGDEQFF
clone_size: few; d_call: .; j_call: TRBJ2-2; v_call: TRBV2; cdr3_nt: TGTGCCAGCAGTGACTCCACCGGGGAGCTGTTTTTT; cdr3_aa: CASSDSTGELFF
clone_size: many; d_call: .; j_call: TRBJ2-3; v_call: TRBV6-6; cdr3_nt: TGTGCCAGCAGTTATGAGGCAGATACGCAGTATTTT; cdr3_aa: CASSYEADTQYF
clone_size: few; d_call: .; j_call: TRBJ2-5; v_call: TRBV14; cdr3_nt: TGTGCCAGCAGCCAAGATCAAGTTTCTGGAGGGAAATATCAAGAGACCCAGTACTTC; cdr3_aa: CASSQDQVSGGKYQETQYF
clone_size: .; d_call: .; j_call: TRBJ1-1; v_call: TRBV18; cdr3_nt: TGTGCCAGCTCACGGGACGGGAGAGTGAACACTGAAGCTTTCTTT; cdr3_aa: CASSRDGRVNTEAFF
clone_size: .; d_call: TRBD2; j_call: TRBJ2-1; v_call: TRBV11-3; cdr3_nt: TGTGCCAGCTCCCCGGGGGGGAGCCACAATGAGCAGTTCTTC; cdr3_aa: CASSPGGSHNEQFF
clone_size: few; d_call: .; j_call: TRBJ1-5; v_call: TRBV28; cdr3_nt: TGTGCCAGCGAATCACAGGGTGTTTGGAATCAGCCCCAGCATTTT; cdr3_aa: CASESQGVWNQPQHF
clone_size: .; d_call: TRBD1; j_call: TRBJ1-2; v_call: TRBV2; cdr3_nt: TGTGCCAGCAGGGGGGACAGGATCTACTATGGCTACACCTTC; cdr3_aa: CASRGDRIYYGYTF
clone_size: .; d_call: TRBD1; j_call: TRBJ2-3; v_call: TRBV6-1; cdr3_nt: TGTGCCAGCAGTGTAGGACAGGGTACAGATACGCAGTATTTT; cdr3_aa: CASSVGQGTDTQYF
clone_size: few; d_call: .; j_call: TRBJ1-1; v_call: TRBV28; cdr3_nt: TGTGCCAGCAGTTTGGAGCAGTTGAACACTGAAGCTTTCTTT; cdr3_aa: CASSLEQLNTEAFF
clone_size: many; d_call: .; j_call: TRBJ2-3; v_call: TRBV6-6; cdr3_nt: TGTGCCAGCAGGCGACTAGGGGGGGGCACAGATACGCAGTATTTT; cdr3_aa: CASRRLGGGTDTQYF
clone_size: few; d_call: .; j_call: TRBJ2-5; v_call: TRBV29-1; cdr3_nt: TGCAGCGTTGGACGGGGAGCCCCGAAGACCCAGTACTTC; cdr3_aa: CSVGRGAPKTQYF
clone_size: few; d_call: .; j_call: TRBJ2-3; v_call: TRBV4-3; cdr3_nt: TGCGCCAGCAGCCAAGAACAGCGGGGCACAGATACGCAGTATTTT; cdr3_aa: CASSQEQRGTDTQYF
clone_size: .; d_call: .; j_call: TRBJ1-2; v_call: TRBV4-3; cdr3_nt: TGCGCCAGCAGCCAAGAAACCAGGGACTATGGCTACACCTTC; cdr3_aa: CASSQETRDYGYTF
clone_size: .; d_call: .; j_call: TRBJ2-6; v_call: TRBV7-2; cdr3_nt: TGTGCCAGCGGCCGGGGCTCTGGGGCCAACGTCCTGACTTTC; cdr3_aa: CASGRGSGANVLTF
clone_size: few; d_call: .; j_call: TRBJ2-1; v_call: TRBV5-1; cdr3_nt: TGCGCCAGCAGGGAAGAAGGGGTCGACAATGAGCAGTTCTTC; cdr3_aa: CASREEGVDNEQFF
clone_size: few; d_call: TRBD1; j_call: TRBJ2-7; v_call: TRBV28; cdr3_nt: TGTGCCAGCAGCTTTAGCTCGGACAGGTCCTACGAGCAGTACTTC; cdr3_aa: CASSFSSDRSYEQYF
clone_size: few; d_call: TRBD2; j_call: TRBJ2-3; v_call: TRBV18; cdr3_nt: TGTGCCAGCGCCCTGTCTAGCGGGACAGATACGCAGTATTTT; cdr3_aa: CASALSSGTDTQYF
clone_size: few; d_call: .; j_call: TRBJ1-2; v_call: TRBV15; cdr3_nt: TGTGCCACCAGCAGTTCGACCCCAGCGCTCTCTAACTATGGCTACACCTTC; cdr3_aa: CATSSSTPALSNYGYTF
clone_size: .; d_call: .; j_call: TRBJ2-5; v_call: TRBV5-1; cdr3_nt: TGCGCCAGCAGCTTGTGGGGGCCGCAAGAGACCCAGTACTTC; cdr3_aa: CASSLWGPQETQYF
clone_size: few; d_call: .; j_call: TRBJ2-1; v_call: TRBV7-2; cdr3_nt: TGTGCCAGCAGGCGGGACTTTTCCCCAGGAGATTTCTTC; cdr3_aa: CASRRDFSPGDFF
clone_size: few; d_call: TRBD1; j_call: TRBJ1-3; v_call: TRBV30; cdr3_nt: TGTGCCTGGAGTAAAGACAGGGCCTCTGGAAACACCATATATTTT; cdr3_aa: CAWSKDRASGNTIYF
clone_size: .; d_call: .; j_call: TRBJ2-5; v_call: TRBV18; cdr3_nt: TGTGCCAGCTCACCTTCTATGGACTACCAAGAGACCCAGTACTTC; cdr3_aa: CASSPSMDYQETQYF
clone_size: few; d_call: TRBD2; j_call: TRBJ2-1; v_call: TRBV5-1; cdr3_nt: TGCGCCAGCAGCTGGGGACTAGCGGGAGGAGGCAATGAGCAGTTCTTC; cdr3_aa: CASSWGLAGGGNEQFF
clone_size: .; d_call: .; j_call: TRBJ2-3; v_call: TRBV7-2; cdr3_nt: TGTGCCAGCAGCTTAGCTAGCTTGACAGATACGCAGTATTTT; cdr3_aa: CASSLASLTDTQYF
clone_size: many; d_call: TRBD2; j_call: TRBJ2-1; v_call: TRBV29-1; cdr3_nt: TGCAGCGTTTCCGGCCCCGGCGGGGGGAATAACAATGAGCAGTTCTTC; cdr3_aa: CSVSGPGGGNNNEQFF
clone_size: few; d_call: .; j_call: TRBJ1-5; v_call: TRBV28; cdr3_nt: TGTGCCAGCAGGTCAGGGGTGGCTCAGCCCCAGCATTTT; cdr3_aa: CASRSGVAQPQHF
clone_size: .; d_call: TRBD1; j_call: TRBJ1-3; v_call: TRBV5-1; cdr3_nt: TGCGCCAGCAGCGTGTCAGACAGGGGGCACTCTGGAAACACCATATATTTT; cdr3_aa: CASSVSDRGHSGNTIYF
clone_size: .; d_call: .; j_call: TRBJ1-1; v_call: TRBV19; cdr3_nt: TGTGCCACGGGGAGGGGAACTGAAGCTTTCTTT; cdr3_aa: CATGRGTEAFF
clone_size: .; d_call: TRBD1; j_call: TRBJ1-1; v_call: TRBV18; cdr3_nt: TGTGCCAGCTCCCAAGGACAGGGGGGCACTGAAGCTTTCTTT; cdr3_aa: CASSQGQGGTEAFF
clone_size: .; d_call: TRBD1; j_call: TRBJ1-1; v_call: TRBV2; cdr3_nt: TGTGCCAGCAGTCAAGACAGGGGACAGAAAGCTTTCTTT; cdr3_aa: CASSQDRGQKAFF
clone_size: .; d_call: TRBD1; j_call: TRBJ2-3; v_call: TRBV7-2; cdr3_nt: TGTGCCAGCAGCCCGCGACAGGGGATGACAGATACGCAGTATTTT; cdr3_aa: CASSPRQGMTDTQYF
clone_size: .; d_call: .; j_call: TRBJ1-5; v_call: TRBV28; cdr3_nt: TGTGCCAGCGTTAGACAACATAGTCAGCCCCAGCATTTT; cdr3_aa: CASVRQHSQPQHF
clone_size: .; d_call: .; j_call: TRBJ1-3; v_call: TRBV4-3; cdr3_nt: TGCGCCAGCAGCCAAGATACGGGGGGCGGAAACACCATATATTTT; cdr3_aa: CASSQDTGGGNTIYF
clone_size: few; d_call: .; j_call: TRBJ2-3; v_call: TRBV4-3; cdr3_nt: TGCGCCAGCAGCCCGCACGCGGGGTTAACGGATACGCAGTATTTT; cdr3_aa: CASSPHAGLTDTQYF
clone_size: few; d_call: TRBD2; j_call: TRBJ2-7; v_call: TRBV30; cdr3_nt: TGTGCCTGGAGTCTAATGACTAGCGGCTACGAGCAGTACTTC; cdr3_aa: CAWSLMTSGYEQYF
clone_size: few; d_call: TRBD1; j_call: TRBJ1-1; v_call: TRBV7-9; cdr3_nt: TGTGCCAGCAGATCGACAGGGATGGACACTGAAGCTTTCTTT; cdr3_aa: CASRSTGMDTEAFF
clone_size: .; d_call: TRBD2; j_call: TRBJ2-5; v_call: TRBV30; cdr3_nt: TGTGCCTGGAGTGCACTAGCGGGGGGAGAGACCCAGTACTTC; cdr3_aa: CAWSALAGGETQYF